Following are 18 T cell receptor beta chains from one sample sequenced in a study of blood T cell repertoires in COVID-19. Data came from immunoSEQ multiplex PCR; TCRdb stores just in-frame clones and leaves some out. This table has roughly 250,000 clones, around nine tenths appearing once. The sequencing sample was made of PBMCs or T cells enriched from blood (not recorded which). These receptors came from a woman under 30 who had recovered from COVID-19.

The chain links TRBV11-2 to TRBJ1-1; TRBD1 is a possible D gene (6 bases). This CDR3 has 14 residues. Germline CDR1 is SGHAT and CDR2 is FQNNGV. The V and J ends lost 1 base and 6 bases respectively, with 12 bases between them. CDR3 amino acids: CASSLATQGSEAFF. In DNA form, the CDR3 reads TGTGCCAGCAGCTTAGCCACACAGGGCTCTGAAGCTTTCTTT.

The sample holds one count of this clone. This rearrangement joins TRBV19 to TRBJ2-6; unclear D gene. The V and J ends lost 3 bases and 0 bases respectively, with 6 bases between them. The germline gives CDR1 LNHDA, CDR2 SQIVND (reference sequence). The CDR3 has 15 residues. Written as DNA, the CDR3 is TGTGCCAGTAGTATTACGGGCTCTGGGGCCAACGTCCTGACTTTC. Translation: CASSITGSGANVLTF.

This chain uses TRBV11-2 with TRBJ1-2; D remains unclear. CDR3 length equals 13 residues. CDR1 SGHAT and CDR2 FQNNGV come from the germline V gene. Trimming pared 6 bases from V and 2 bases from J, leaving 10 bases between. The CDR3 is CASSSSLNYGYTF. CDR3 DNA: TGTGCCAGCAGTTCTTCACTGAACTATGGCTACACCTTC. Full variable domain (missing parts from reference TRBV11-2 and TRBJ1-2): EAGVAQSPRYKIIEKRQSVAFWCNPISGHATLYWYQQILGQGPKLLIQFQNNGVVDDSQLPKDRFSAERLKGVDSTLKIQPAKLEDSAVYLCASSSSLNYGYTFGSGTRLTVV.

V gene TRBV28 combines with J gene TRBJ2-7; no definite D call. V was shortened by 6 bases and J by 0 bases, with 21 bases between the two germline ends. CDR1 is MDHEN, CDR2 SYDVKM, per germline. The CDR3 runs to 17 residues. CDR3 in DNA: TGTGCCAGCAGCGCGACCGGGTTACGTTTGAGCTCCTACGAGCAGTACTTC. Translating gives CASSATGLRLSSYEQYF.

The chain links TRBV10-2 to TRBJ2-7, with TRBD2 identical over 11 bases. The CDR3 is 17 residues long. The germline V gene encodes CDR1 WSHSY and CDR2 SAAADI. V was clipped by 8 bases and J by 2 bases; unmatched bases: 14. In DNA, the CDR3 is TGCGCCAGCTGCGCAGGACAACTAGCGGGGGAGACCTACGAGCAGTACTTC. The encoded protein is CASCAGQLAGETYEQYF.

This clone occurred once. The rearrangement uses TRBV27 and TRBJ1-4, with D perhaps TRBD1 (6 bases). The CDR3 consists of 14 residues. V lost 7 bases, J lost 5 bases, and 14 bases lay in between. Germline V gene lookup returns CDR1 MNHEY and CDR2 SMNVEV (reference sequence). CDR3 DNA: TGTGCCAGCAAAGAGGACAGTACCAATGAAAAACTGTTTTTT. Its protein product is CASKEDSTNEKLFF.

The chain couples TRBV5-4 to TRBJ1-2; D perhaps matches TRBD1 (6 bases). Trimming cost V 0 bases and J 8 bases, with 23 bases left between them. The germline V gene encodes CDR1 SGHNT and CDR2 YYREEE (reference sequence). CDR3 size: 17 residues. The CDR3 nucleotides are TGTGCCAGCAGCTTGGCCACGACCACAGGGTCCTCGATGGGCTACACCTTC. Its protein product is CASSLATTTGSSMGYTF. Supplemented by reference TRBV5-4 and TRBJ1-2, the full variable domain reads ETGVTQSPTHLIKTRGQQVTLRCSSQSGHNTVSWYQQALGQGPQFIFQYYREEENGRGNFPPRFSGLQFPNYSSELNVNALELDDSALYLCASSLATTTGSSMGYTFGSGTRLTVV.

The CDR3 DNA is TGTGCCAGTAGTAGGGAGGCGGGGGTAAGCACTGAAGCTTTCTTT. It translates to CASSREAGVSTEAFF. The J gene is TRBJ1-1, the V gene TRBV19, with D possibly being TRBD1 (5 bases). CDR3 length: 15 amino acids. V lost 4 bases and J 4 bases, leaving 16 bases between the germline ends. Per germline, CDR1 LNHDA and CDR2 SQIVND (reference sequence). Using reference TRBV19 and TRBJ1-1 for the parts outside the CDR3, the full variable domain is DGGITQSPKYLFRKEGQNVTLSCEQNLNHDAMYWYRQDPGQGLRLIYYSQIVNDFQKGDIAEGYSVSREKKESFPLTVTSAQKNPTAFYLCASSREAGVSTEAFFGQGTRLTVV.

V usage is TRBV29-1 and J usage is TRBJ2-7; 14 nucleotides match TRBD2. Germline trimming cut 3 bases from V and 5 bases from J; bases unmatched to any gene: 3. Germline CDR1 reads SQVTM; CDR2 reads ANQGSEA. The CDR3 totals 14 residues. In nucleotides, the CDR3 is TGCAGCGTTGAGGGACTAGCGGGAGAAAACGAGCAGTACTTC. Amino acids: CSVEGLAGENEQYF.

The DNA of the CDR3 is TGTGCCAGTAGTTCGACAGGGAGCTCCTACAATGAGCAGTTCTTC. Residues: CASSSTGSSYNEQFF. The chain couples TRBV19 to TRBJ2-1; TRBD1 agrees at 7 bases. CDR1 is LNHDA and CDR2 is SQIVND in the germline V gene (reference sequence). With V trimmed by 5 bases and J by 0 bases, 4 bases remained unmatched. There are 15 residues in the CDR3. The variable domain in full, with the rest retrieved from reference TRBV19 and TRBJ2-1, is DGGITQSPKYLFRKEGQNVTLSCEQNLNHDAMYWYRQDPGQGLRLIYYSQIVNDFQKGDIAEGYSVSREKKESFPLTVTSAQKNPTAFYLCASSSTGSSYNEQFFGPGTRLTVL.

The V and J genes are TRBV12-3 or TRBV12-4 and TRBJ2-4; D ambiguous. V was cut by 2 bases and J by 9 bases, with 11 bases left in between. The CDR3 runs 13 residues. Written as DNA, the CDR3 is TGTGCCAGCAGTTTACCGGGTCACGGCATTCAGTACTTC. Translation gives CASSLPGHGIQYF.

The chain has TRBV5-1 and TRBJ2-7; 8 nucleotides align to TRBD2. The germline gives CDR1 SGHRS, CDR2 YFSETQ. The V segment lost 0 bases and the J segment 3 bases; nucleotides outside the gene matches: 2. The CDR3 consists of 14 residues. CDR3 region: CASSLATSGYEQYF. The DNA for the CDR3 is TGCGCCAGCAGCTTGGCCACTAGCGGCTACGAGCAGTACTTC. Together with reference TRBV5-1 and TRBJ2-7, the CDR3 gives the full variable domain: KAGVTQTPRYLIKTRGQQVTLSCSPISGHRSVSWYQQTPGQGLQFLFEYFSETQRNKGNFPGRFSGRQFSNSRSEMNVSTLELGDSALYLCASSLATSGYEQYFGPGTRLTVT.

This clone showed up just once. The junction and the germline gene differ at one end; a read error may be behind it. V usage is TRBV7-7 and J usage is TRBJ1-3; D not certain. The CDR3 length is 13 residues. CDR1 and CDR2 from the germline V gene are SSHAT and FNYEAQ (reference sequence). CDR3 bases: TGTGCTAGCAGCGAGAACTCTGGAAACACCATATATTTT. Translation: CASSENSGNTIYF.

CDR3 protein: CASSRTFRDRGHEQYF. CDR3 DNA: TGCGCCAGCAGCCGCACCTTCCGGGACAGGGGCCACGAGCAGTACTTC. The chain combines TRBV4-1 with TRBJ2-7, with 10 bases fitting TRBD1. This CDR3 region has 16 residues. The germline CDR1 and CDR2 sequences are MGHRA and YSYEKL. V was clipped by 4 bases and J by 5 bases; unmatched bases: 11.

The chain combines TRBV28 with TRBJ2-7, with 8 nucleotides matching TRBD1. CDR3 size: 14 residues. Germline V gene sequence: CDR1 MDHEN, CDR2 SYDVKM. V lost 6 bases to trimming and J lost 2 bases; unmatched junction nucleotides: 6. The CDR3 DNA follows: TGTGCCAGCAGCTTACAGGGGGGAGCCTACGAGCAGTACTTC. Protein sequence: CASSLQGGAYEQYF.

The J gene is TRBJ2-7, the V gene TRBV7-9; D remains ambiguous. Germline V lookup: CDR1 SEHNR, CDR2 FQNEAQ (reference sequence). The CDR3 covers 15 residues. V was clipped by 0 bases and J by 3 bases, with 12 bases between them. The chain's CDR3 is CASSLAPGIGYEQYF. CDR3 DNA: TGTGCCAGCAGCTTAGCGCCAGGAATTGGCTACGAGCAGTACTTC.

This clone was picked up one time. This chain joins TRBV7-9 and TRBJ1-2; 9 nucleotides agree with TRBD1. CDR1 SEHNR and CDR2 FQNEAQ come from the germline V gene (reference sequence). The J segment lost 0 bases and the V segment lost 5 bases, leaving 4 bases of the junction unmatched. There are 15 residues in the CDR3. The CDR3 coding sequence is TGTGCCAGCAGCCCACGGACAGGGGCTAACTATGGCTACACCTTC. Translation: CASSPRTGANYGYTF.

This clone was observed a few times. V is TRBV24-1 and J is TRBJ2-3, with D hard to call. Per germline, CDR1 KGHDR and CDR2 SFDVKD. CDR3 length: 13 residues. Trimming stripped 8 bases from V and 3 bases from J, with 11 bases between. The CDR3 region has the DNA TGTGCCACCACCGGAGCTGGAACAGATACGCAGTATTTT. This gives the protein CATTGAGTDTQYF.